These 8 T cell receptor beta chains share one sample of origin, sequenced in a study of post-analysis software for immune sequencing data. These receptors have no known antigen. Points from the study as a whole: Controls had lower frequencies than patients of a few TRBV segments, which included TRBV5-6, TRBV5-1 and TRBV20-1.

Sequencing libraries made from TCR beta cDNA carried unique molecular identifiers. MiXCR, applied by TCRdb to the PCR reads, yields one record per CDR3 protein. The table includes hundreds of thousands of distinct CDR3 sequences, approximately 59% detected once. The material sequenced was blood. The receptors come from a girl aged 2 to 10 with multiple sclerosis.

The CDR3 DNA sequence: TGTGCCATCAGTGTTTGGAGATCCTACAATGAGCAGTTCTTC. It yields the protein CAISVWRSYNEQFF. The chain has TRBV10-3 and TRBJ2-1; no definite D call. CDR3 length equals 14 residues. Trimming removed 4 bases at V and 1 base at J, with 8 bases between. The germline gives CDR1 ENHRY, CDR2 SYGVKD.

The J gene is TRBJ1-5, the V gene TRBV12-5; possible D gene TRBD1, 5 bases. This CDR3 has 14 amino acids. V was clipped by 7 bases and J by 2 bases, with 12 bases between them. CDR1 and CDR2 (germline): LGHNT, FRNRAP. The CDR3: CASAGGLGNQPQHF. CDR3 in DNA: TGTGCTAGTGCCGGGGGTTTGGGCAATCAGCCCCAGCATTTT.

V and J are TRBV19 and TRBJ2-1, with D tentatively TRBD2 (5 bases). V lost 5 bases, J lost 8 bases, and 25 bases lay in between. Germline CDR1 LNHDA, CDR2 SQIVND (reference sequence). This CDR3 has 17 amino acids. The CDR3: CASSPRPASYLPDEQFF. The CDR3 DNA is TGTGCCAGTAGTCCACGCCCCGCTAGCTACCTACCGGATGAGCAGTTCTTC. The full variable domain, in which reference TRBV19 and TRBJ2-1 provide the parts outside the CDR3, is DGGITQSPKYLFRKEGQNVTLSCEQNLNHDAMYWYRQDPGQGLRLIYYSQIVNDFQKGDIAEGYSVSREKKESFPLTVTSAQKNPTAFYLCASSPRPASYLPDEQFFGPGTRLTVL.

The V gene is TRBV21-1, the J gene TRBJ2-5. TRBV21-1 is labeled a pseudogene. This CDR3 has 12 residues. The CDR3, as DNA: TGTGCCATCTCGGCTCTCCAAGAGACCCAGTACTTC. Protein product: CAISALQETQYF.

This clonotype was picked up a small number of times. The CDR3 reads CSVEPQGTDTQYF. CDR3 in DNA: TGCAGCGTTGAACCCCAGGGCACAGATACGCAGTATTTT. This chain uses TRBV29-1 with TRBJ2-3, with D unresolved. Trimming took off 2 bases at V and 1 base at J, with 7 bases between the two ends. The CDR3 totals 13 residues. CDR1 is SQVTM and CDR2 is ANQGSEA in the germline V gene.

The chain carries TRBV7-2 and TRBJ2-3; no firm D call. Trimming stripped 2 bases from V and 2 bases from J, with 11 bases between. Looked up from germline, CDR1 is SGHTA and CDR2 is FQGNSA. This CDR3 spans 15 amino acids. CDR3 amino acids: CASSLQSGFTDTQYF. The CDR3 DNA sequence: TGTGCCAGCAGCTTACAATCGGGTTTCACAGATACGCAGTATTTT.

This clonotype came up a few times. The chain is built from TRBV29-1 and TRBJ2-1; maybe TRBD1 (7 bases). CDR3 size: 12 residues. Trimming shortened V by 2 bases and J by 9 bases, and 11 bases separated the two germline ends. Per the germline V gene, CDR1 is SQVTM and CDR2 is ANQGSEA. The CDR3 protein is CSVESGGFEQFF. CDR3 DNA: TGCAGCGTTGAATCAGGGGGGTTTGAGCAGTTCTTC.

The chain carries TRBV29-1 and TRBJ2-7; no clear D gene. V was shortened by 3 bases and J by 1 base, with 13 bases between the two germline ends. CDR1 is SQVTM and CDR2 is ANQGSEA in the germline V gene. The CDR3 is 14 residues long. CDR3 bases: TGCAGCGTTGACCCCCGTAAAGGGTCCTACGAGCAGTACTTC. Its protein product is CSVDPRKGSYEQYF.